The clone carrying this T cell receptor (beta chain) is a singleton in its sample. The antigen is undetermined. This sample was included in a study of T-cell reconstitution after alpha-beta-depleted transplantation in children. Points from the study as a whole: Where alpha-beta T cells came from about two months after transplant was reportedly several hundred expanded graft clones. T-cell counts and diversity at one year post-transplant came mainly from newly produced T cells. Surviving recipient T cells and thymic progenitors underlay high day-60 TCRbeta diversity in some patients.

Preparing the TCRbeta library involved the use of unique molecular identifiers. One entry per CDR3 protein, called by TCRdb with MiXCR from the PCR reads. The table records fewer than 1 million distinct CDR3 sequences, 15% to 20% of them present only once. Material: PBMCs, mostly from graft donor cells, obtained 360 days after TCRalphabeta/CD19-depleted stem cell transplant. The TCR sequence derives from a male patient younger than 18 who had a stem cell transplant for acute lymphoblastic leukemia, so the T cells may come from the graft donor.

The CDR3 bases are TGCGCCAGCAGCTTGGTTGGCGTGACCCTGGAGACCCAGTACTTC. Its protein is CASSLVGVTLETQYF. The chain combines TRBV5-1 with TRBJ2-5, with D hard to call. V was pared by 0 bases and J by 5 bases, with 14 bases between. Germline CDR1 SGHRS, CDR2 YFSETQ. CDR3 length: 15 amino acids.